The T cell receptor beta chain described here comes from a study of cytomegalovirus exposure and HLA in healthy donors. Findings and caveats of the study: Fewer N-insertions (relative to the approximately 700-donor mean) were reportedly seen in an Asian-associated ancestry cluster in a later analysis. Rare TCR sequences dominated, though some public TCRs recurred in many donors.

The primer mix had 60 Vbeta and 13 Jbeta primers. The assay was immunoSEQ multiplex PCR, and TCRdb's table has in-frame clones only and misses some. The sample includes about 99,000 clones, around 77% of them seen just once. Notes on this clone: Its antigen remains unknown.

Trimming cost V 10 bases and J 3 bases, with 14 bases left between them. The V gene's germline CDR1 is MNHEY and CDR2 SVGAGI. The CDR3 length is 13 residues. The specimen was PBMCs. The clonotype comes from a man aged 35 to 55 in good health and CMV-seronegative. The chain recombines TRBV6-5 with TRBJ2-3; the D gene is possibly TRBD1 (5 bases). CDR3 protein: CAIGAPGTDTQYF. As DNA, the CDR3 is TGTGCCATAGGGGCTCCGGGTACAGATACGCAGTATTTT.